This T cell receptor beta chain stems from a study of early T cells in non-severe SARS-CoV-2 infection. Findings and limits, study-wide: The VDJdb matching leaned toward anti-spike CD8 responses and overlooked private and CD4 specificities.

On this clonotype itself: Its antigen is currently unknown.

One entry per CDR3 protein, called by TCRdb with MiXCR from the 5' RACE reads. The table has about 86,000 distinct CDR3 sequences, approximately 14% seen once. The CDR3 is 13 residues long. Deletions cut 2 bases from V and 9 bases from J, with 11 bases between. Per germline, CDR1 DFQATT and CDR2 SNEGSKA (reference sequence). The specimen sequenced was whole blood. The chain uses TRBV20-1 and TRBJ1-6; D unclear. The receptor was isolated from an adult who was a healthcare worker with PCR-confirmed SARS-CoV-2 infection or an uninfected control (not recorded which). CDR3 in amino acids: CSARMGRSSPLHF. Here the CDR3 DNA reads TGCAGTGCTAGAATGGGGAGGAGTTCACCCCTCCACTTT.